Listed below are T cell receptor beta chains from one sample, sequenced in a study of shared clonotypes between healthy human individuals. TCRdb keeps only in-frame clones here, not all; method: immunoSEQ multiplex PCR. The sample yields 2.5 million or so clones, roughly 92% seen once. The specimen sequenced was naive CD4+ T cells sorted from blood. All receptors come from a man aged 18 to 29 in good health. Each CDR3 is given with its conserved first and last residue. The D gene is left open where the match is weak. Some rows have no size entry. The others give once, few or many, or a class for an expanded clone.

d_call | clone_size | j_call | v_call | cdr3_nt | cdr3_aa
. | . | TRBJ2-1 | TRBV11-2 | TGTGCCAGCAGCTTAACCGCGCCGGGGCGCAATGAGCAGTTCTTC | CASSLTAPGRNEQFF
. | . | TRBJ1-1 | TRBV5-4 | TGTGCCAGCAGCTTGGCGCAGGCCCCGAGGACTGAAGCTTTCTTT | CASSLAQAPRTEAFF
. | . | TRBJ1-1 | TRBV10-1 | TGCGCCAGCAGTGAGTCTCGAAACAGTCCGCGAGCTTTCTTT | CASSESRNSPRAFF
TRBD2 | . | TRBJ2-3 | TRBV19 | TGTGCCAAACCTACGTTTGAGACTAGCGGCACAGATACGCAGTATTTT | CAKPTFETSGTDTQYF
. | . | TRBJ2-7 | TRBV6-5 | TGTGCCAGCAGTCAGGGGCGCGAGCAGTACTTC | CASSQGREQYF
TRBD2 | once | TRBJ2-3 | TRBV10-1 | TGCGCCAGCAGTGAGTCTCTGGGCGGGAGGGGTACAGATACGCAGTATTTT | CASSESLGGRGTDTQYF
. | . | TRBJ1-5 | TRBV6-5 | TGTGCCAGCAGTCCAGGGGCTGAGAGTCAGCCCCAGCATTTT | CASSPGAESQPQHF
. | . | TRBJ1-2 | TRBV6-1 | TGTGCCAGCAGTAAGGAAGACTCTCTCTATGGCTACACCTTC | CASSKEDSLYGYTF
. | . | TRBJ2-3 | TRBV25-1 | TGTGCCAGCGGGACCAGCACAGATACGCAGTATTTT | CASGTSTDTQYF
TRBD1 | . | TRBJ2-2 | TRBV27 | TGTGCCAGCAGTTTGGGACAGGTCCCCACCGGGGAGCTGTTTTTT | CASSLGQVPTGELFF
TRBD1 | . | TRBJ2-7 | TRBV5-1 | TGCGCCAGCAGCTCCCAGACAGGGTACGAGCAGTACTTC | CASSSQTGYEQYF
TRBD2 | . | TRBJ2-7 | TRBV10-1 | TGCGCCAGCCAGACTAGCTGGTACGAGCAGTACTTC | CASQTSWYEQYF
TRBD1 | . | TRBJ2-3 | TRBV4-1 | TGCGCCAGCAGCCACGAAGACAGGGGGCGCCTGGATACGCAGTATTTT | CASSHEDRGRLDTQYF
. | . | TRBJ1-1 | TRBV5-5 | TGTGCCAGCAGCAATCCAGGTGGAACTGAAGCTTTCTTT | CASSNPGGTEAFF
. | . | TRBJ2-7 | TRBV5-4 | TGTGCCAGCAGCCCGATGACAGCCCCTTACTACGAGCAGTACTTC | CASSPMTAPYYEQYF
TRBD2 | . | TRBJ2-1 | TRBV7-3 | TGTGCCAGCAGCCTGACTAGCGGGGGGGCTAGCTACAATGAGCAGTTCTTC | CASSLTSGGASYNEQFF
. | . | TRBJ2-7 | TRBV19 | TGTGCCAGTAGCACGGCGGGGTGGTCCTACGAGCAGTACTTC | CASSTAGWSYEQYF
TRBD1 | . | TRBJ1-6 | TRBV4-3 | TGCGCCAGCAGCCAAGTGGCAGGGGGGAGCTCCTATAATTCACCCCTCCACTTT | CASSQVAGGSSYNSPLHF
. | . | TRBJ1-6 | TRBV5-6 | TGTGCCAGCAGCTTGGCGGCAGTCTCACCCCTCCACTTT | CASSLAAVSPLHF
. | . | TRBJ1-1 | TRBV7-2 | TGTGCCAGCAGCTTGACATGGACAGATGAAGCTTTCTTT | CASSLTWTDEAFF
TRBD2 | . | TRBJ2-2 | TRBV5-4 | TGTGCCTGTTTTGGGGCGGGAGTGGAGACCGGGGAGCTGTTTTTT | CACFGAGVETGELFF
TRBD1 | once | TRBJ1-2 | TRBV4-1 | TGCGCTAGCAGCCTTGGACAGGGGGTAGACTATGGCTACACCTTC | CASSLGQGVDYGYTF
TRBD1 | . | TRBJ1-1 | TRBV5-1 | TGCGCCAGCAGCTTGGGACAGGGTCACACTGAAGCTTTCTTT | CASSLGQGHTEAFF
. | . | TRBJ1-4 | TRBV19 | TGTGCCAGTAGTAAGGACACGAAGAGGAATGAAAAACTGTTTTTT | CASSKDTKRNEKLFF
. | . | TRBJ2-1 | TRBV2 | TGTGCCAGCAGTGGTTACATAGGGGCGTCCTACAATGAGCAGTTCTTC | CASSGYIGASYNEQFF
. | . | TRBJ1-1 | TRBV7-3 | TGTGCCAGCAGCTTAATGGGACCAGGGAACACTGAAGCTTTCTTT | CASSLMGPGNTEAFF
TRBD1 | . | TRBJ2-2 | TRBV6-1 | TGTGCCAGCAGTGAGGACAGGGGAACTGGGGAGCTGTTTTTT | CASSEDRGTGELFF
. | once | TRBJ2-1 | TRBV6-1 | TGTGCCAGCAGTTCCTCAGGGACTTACAATGAGCAGTTCTTC | CASSSSGTYNEQFF
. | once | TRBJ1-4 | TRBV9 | TGTGCCAGCAGCCCAGGGGCAGTTATTAATGAAAAACTGTTTTTT | CASSPGAVINEKLFF
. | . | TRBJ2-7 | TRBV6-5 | TGTGCCAGCAGTTACTCGTGGGGCGGAGTTTACGAGCAGTACTTC | CASSYSWGGVYEQYF
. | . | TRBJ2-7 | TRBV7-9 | TGTGCCAGCAGCCCCCACAGGGACCTCTCCTACGAGCAGTACTTC | CASSPHRDLSYEQYF
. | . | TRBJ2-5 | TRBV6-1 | TGTGCCAGCACCGGGGGGCAGGGGGAGACCCAGTACTTC | CASTGGQGETQYF
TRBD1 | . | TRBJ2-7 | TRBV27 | TGTGCCAGCAGTTTCCAAGGACAGGGAGCCTACGAGCAGTACTTC | CASSFQGQGAYEQYF
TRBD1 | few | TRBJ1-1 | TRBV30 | TGTGCCTGGAGTGAGGACAGGGTCACTGAAGCTTTCTTT | CAWSEDRVTEAFF
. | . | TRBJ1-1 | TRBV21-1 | TGTGCCAGCAGCGTAACGACAGGGCCGAAGAACACTGAAGCTTTCTTT | CASSVTTGPKNTEAFF
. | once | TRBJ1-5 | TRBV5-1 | TGCGCCAGCAGCCCCGGCGAGGGAGGCAATCAGCCCCAGCATTTT | CASSPGEGGNQPQHF
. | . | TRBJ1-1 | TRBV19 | TGTGCCTCGAAGGGTTGGACTGAAGCTTTCTTT | CASKGWTEAFF
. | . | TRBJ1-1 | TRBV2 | TGTGCCAGCAAGGCCGGGGGGGGCTGGGACACTGAAGCTTTCTTT | CASKAGGGWDTEAFF
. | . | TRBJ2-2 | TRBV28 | TGTGCCAGCAGTTTGGGCAGTTGGCCGAACACCGGGGAGCTGTTTTTT | CASSLGSWPNTGELFF
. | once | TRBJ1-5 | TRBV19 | TGTGCCAGTAGTATACAGGGTCACCAGCCCCAGCATTTT | CASSIQGHQPQHF
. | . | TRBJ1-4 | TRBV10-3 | TGTGCCATCAGCTCCGGGCTATCGCCTGTTAATGAAAAACTGTTTTTT | CAISSGLSPVNEKLFF
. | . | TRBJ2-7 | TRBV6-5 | TGTGCCAGCAGTTACTCGTCCAGGGTGGGGCAGTACTTC | CASSYSSRVGQYF
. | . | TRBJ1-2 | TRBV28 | TGTGCCAGCAGTTTGGTAGTCAAAAGCCCCTATGGCTACACCTTC | CASSLVVKSPYGYTF
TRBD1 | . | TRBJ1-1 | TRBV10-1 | TGCGCCAGCAGACAGGGGTTGAACACTGAAGCTTTCTTT | CASRQGLNTEAFF
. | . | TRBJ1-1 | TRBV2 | TGTGCCAGCATCCCGACTGAGAACACTGAAGCTTTCTTT | CASIPTENTEAFF
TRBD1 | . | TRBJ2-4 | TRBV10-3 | TGTGCCATCAGCCACGGGACAGGGAGTTCGGGAATTCAGTACTTC | CAISHGTGSSGIQYF
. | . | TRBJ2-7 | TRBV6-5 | TGTGCCAGCAGTTACTCGATCTGGACAGTATCCTACGAGCAGTACTTC | CASSYSIWTVSYEQYF